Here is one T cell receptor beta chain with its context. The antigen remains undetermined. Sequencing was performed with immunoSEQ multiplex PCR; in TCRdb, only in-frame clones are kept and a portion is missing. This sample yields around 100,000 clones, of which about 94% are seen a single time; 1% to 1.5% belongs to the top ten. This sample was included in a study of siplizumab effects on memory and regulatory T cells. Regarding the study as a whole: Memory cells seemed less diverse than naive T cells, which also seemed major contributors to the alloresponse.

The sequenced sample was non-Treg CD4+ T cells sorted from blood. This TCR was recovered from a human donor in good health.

The CDR3 bases are TGTGCCAGCCTGGGGGTTCTGGACACTGAAGCTTTCTTT. Translating gives CASLGVLDTEAFF. The V call is TRBV28, the J call TRBJ1-1; D possibly corresponds to TRBD1 (5 bases). This CDR3 is built from 13 residues. Deletions cut 8 bases from V and 3 bases from J, with 13 bases between. Germline CDR1 and CDR2: MDHEN and SYDVKM. The full variable domain, rest sourced from reference TRBV28 and TRBJ1-1, is DVKVTQSSRYLVKRTGEKVFLECVQDMDHENMFWYRQDPGLGLRLIYFSYDVKMKEKGDIPEGYSVSREKKERFSLILESASTNQTSMYLCASLGVLDTEAFFGQGTRLTVV.